The 29 T cell receptor beta chains in this list originate from one sample, sequenced in a study of T cell responses to AZD1222 COVID-19 vaccine. Assay used: immunoSEQ multiplex PCR; TCRdb lists only in-frame clones, some missing. Altogether around 130,000 clones are present, 80% to 95% being singletons, with the ten largest covering around 3.1%. This sample comprised peripheral blood, obtained on day 0 of AZD1222 vaccination. These TCRs come from an adult in good health.

V and J are TRBV2 and TRBJ2-2; 7 nucleotides align to TRBD2. The germline CDR1 and CDR2 sequences are SNHLY and FYNNEI. Germline trimming cut 4 bases from V and 5 bases from J; bases unmatched to any gene: 16. There are 18 residues in the CDR3. This CDR3 reads CASSAAAGLTLLTGELFF. The CDR3 nucleotides are TGTGCCAGCAGTGCGGCAGCGGGACTGACTTTGTTGACCGGGGAGCTGTTTTTT.

This sequence joins TRBV19 and TRBJ1-5, with TRBD1 matching over 8 bases. Germline V gene sequence: CDR1 LNHDA, CDR2 SQIVND (reference sequence). Losses at the gene ends were 5 bases for V and 0 bases for J; bases not matched to a gene: 3. The CDR3 covers 15 residues. In DNA form, the CDR3 reads TGTGCCAGTAGTCTAGGGACAGGTAGCAATCAGCCCCAGCATTTT. As protein: CASSLGTGSNQPQHF.

The chain carries TRBV5-1 and TRBJ1-5, with 10 bases that match TRBD1. Germline V gene sequence: CDR1 SGHRS, CDR2 YFSETQ. V was pared by 0 bases and J by 2 bases, with 2 bases of the junction left unmatched. This CDR3 comprises 16 residues. The CDR3, as DNA: TGCGCCAGCAGCTTGGGACAGGGGGCCGGCAATCAGCCCCAGCATTTT. Its translation: CASSLGQGAGNQPQHF.

The chain links TRBV21-1 to TRBJ1-3. TRBV21-1 is a pseudogene segment. This CDR3 has 17 residues. CDR3 in DNA: TGTGCCTACCCGAGGGGTTCAAATTCCAGATCTGGAAACACCATATATTTT. It translates to CAYPRGSNSRSGNTIYF.

CDR3 DNA sequence: TGTGCCAGCAGTGACGACAGCCTCCGGGATGGGCAGTACTTC. This gives the protein CASSDDSLRDGQYF. The rearrangement uses TRBV2 and TRBJ2-7, with D possibly called TRBD1 or TRBD2 (5 bases each). The CDR3 length is 14 residues. Trimming stripped 3 bases from V and 9 bases from J, with 18 bases between. CDR1 and CDR2 (germline): SNHLY, FYNNEI.

This sequence joins TRBV15 and TRBJ2-5, with 7 bases matching TRBD1. The CDR3 has 14 amino acids. Per germline, CDR1 LNHNV and CDR2 YYDKDF (reference sequence). J was trimmed by 3 bases and V by 1 base; bases with no gene match: 2. The CDR3 reads CATSRGQGKETQYF. CDR3 in DNA: TGTGCCACCAGCAGAGGACAGGGTAAAGAGACCCAGTACTTC.

The rearrangement joins TRBV7-8 to TRBJ2-1; no definite D call. Germline V gene lookup returns CDR1 SGHVS and CDR2 FQNEAQ. The germline V and J ends were trimmed by 6 bases and 5 bases, with 14 bases remaining between them. The CDR3 totals 14 residues. The CDR3 nucleotides are TGTGCCAGCAGGCCTGGGATTTCGCACAATGAGCAGTTCTTC. It translates to CASRPGISHNEQFF.

J is TRBJ2-1 and V is TRBV2; 11 bases are shared with TRBD2. The CDR3 extends over 15 amino acids. Germline-derived CDR1 and CDR2 are SNHLY and FYNNEI. V was pared by 6 bases and J by 8 bases, with 9 bases of the junction left unmatched. CDR3 amino acids: CASRRTTSGNDEQFF. In nucleotides, the CDR3 is TGTGCCAGCAGACGCACGACTAGCGGGAATGATGAGCAGTTCTTC.

Concerning this clone: The missing conserved phenylalanine or tryptophan at the end of this CDR3 makes a read error likely. Because the CDR3's place on the DNA is in doubt, the DNA is left out and the CDR3 is given as listed by TCRdb. This chain connects TRBV7-9 to TRBJ1-4. The CDR3 length is 12 residues, termini included. Per germline, CDR1 SEHNR and CDR2 FQNEAQ (reference sequence). The CDR3 spells CASSHSEPGRSS.

The V and J genes are TRBV2 and TRBJ2-3, with 7 positions matching TRBD2. The CDR3 has 14 residues. V lost 3 bases to trimming and J lost 6 bases; unmatched junction nucleotides: 6. Looked up from germline, CDR1 is SNHLY and CDR2 is FYNNEI. As DNA, the CDR3 is TGTGCCAGCAGTGAGGGGGAGGGCCCCGATACGCAGTATTTT. Translated: CASSEGEGPDTQYF.

This chain joins TRBV6-1 and TRBJ2-4; perhaps TRBD2 as D (5 bases). CDR1 and CDR2 (germline): MNHNS, SASEGT. V gave up 1 base and J gave up 7 bases, with 8 bases separating them. The CDR3 is 13 amino acids. The chain's CDR3 is CASSEVSGNIQYF. CDR3 DNA: TGTGCCAGCAGTGAAGTGTCGGGGAACATTCAGTACTTC.

The chain recombines TRBV15 with TRBJ1-1; tentatively, D is TRBD1 (6 bases). This CDR3 has 15 amino acids. From germline, CDR1 is LNHNV and CDR2 YYDKDF (reference sequence). The ends were cut back, 0 bases at V and 8 bases at J, with 16 bases in the middle. The CDR3 is CATSRDWKAGTEAFF. CDR3 nucleotides: TGTGCCACCAGCAGAGATTGGAAAGCCGGGACAGAAGCTTTCTTT.

The V call is TRBV15, the J call TRBJ2-7; 9 bases fit TRBD2. V lost 0 bases, J lost 7 bases, and 10 bases stayed unmatched. The germline CDR1 and CDR2 sequences are LNHNV and YYDKDF (reference sequence). The CDR3 has 16 residues. CDR3 residues: CATSRDEGLAISEQYF. The CDR3 DNA follows: TGTGCCACCAGCAGAGATGAGGGACTAGCAATTAGTGAGCAGTACTTC.

This rearrangement joins TRBV18 to TRBJ1-1, with D maybe TRBD1 (6 bases). Germline CDR1 is KGHSH and CDR2 is LQKENI. Trimming stripped 3 bases from V and 6 bases from J, with 14 bases between. This CDR3 contains 14 residues. CDR3 DNA: TGTGCCAGCTCACCGACCCTAGGGGGAGCTGAAGCTTTCTTT. Protein product: CASSPTLGGAEAFF.

This clone was observed once. V and J are TRBV7-9 and TRBJ1-3; D is unresolved. This CDR3 is 14 amino acids long. The germline V gene encodes CDR1 SEHNR and CDR2 FQNEAQ (reference sequence). Between the trimmed V and J ends, which lost 5 bases and 0 bases, there was a span of 8 bases. CDR3 nucleotide sequence: TGTGCCAGCAGCCCCCCGGCCTCTGGAAACACCATATATTTT. Its protein is CASSPPASGNTIYF.

V and J are TRBV7-3 and TRBJ2-1; 8 bases map to TRBD2. With V trimmed by 5 bases and J by 8 bases, 11 bases remained unmatched. Per germline, CDR1 SGHTA and CDR2 FQGTGA. CDR3 length equals 15 residues. The CDR3 DNA reads as TGTGCCAGCAGCCCCGCGGGCGGGAGGTATGATGAGCAGTTCTTC. Translation gives CASSPAGGRYDEQFF.

This rearrangement joins TRBV5-6 to TRBJ1-5; D might be TRBD1 (6 bases). The germline CDR1 and CDR2 sequences are SGHDT and YYEEEE. V was trimmed by 4 bases and J by 5 bases, leaving 16 bases between them. The CDR3 sequence is 15 residues long. The CDR3: CASSLNDRPYQPQHF. The DNA of the CDR3 is TGTGCCAGCAGCCTCAACGACAGGCCATATCAGCCCCAGCATTTT.

J is TRBJ2-1 and V is TRBV13; 16 nucleotides match TRBD2. Germline V gives CDR1 PRHDT, CDR2 FYEKMQ (reference sequence). The CDR3 length is 17 residues. J was trimmed by 1 base and V by 3 bases; bases with no gene match: 0. Here the CDR3 reads CASSLGLAGGSYNEQFF. The DNA of the CDR3 is TGTGCCAGCAGCTTGGGACTAGCGGGAGGGTCCTACAATGAGCAGTTCTTC.

The rearrangement joins TRBV19 to TRBJ2-1; D may be TRBD2 (6 bases). The CDR3 covers 14 residues. Per germline, CDR1 LNHDA and CDR2 SQIVND (reference sequence). V lost 7 bases, J lost 6 bases, and 16 bases lay in between. CDR3 nucleotide sequence: TGTGCCAGTAAGAAAACAAGCGGGTTCAATGAGCAGTTCTTC. Translated: CASKKTSGFNEQFF.

V usage is TRBV15 and J usage is TRBJ1-6, with TRBD1 as a possible D gene (6 bases). The CDR3 runs to 14 residues. V lost 5 bases, J lost 8 bases, and 13 bases lay in between. Germline CDR1 and CDR2: LNHNV and YYDKDF (reference sequence). The CDR3 bases are TGTGCCACCAGCCAGCGGACAGATTATTCACCCCTCCACTTT. Translation: CATSQRTDYSPLHF.

The V call is TRBV5-6, the J call TRBJ2-7; a weak D match, TRBD2 (6 bases). This CDR3 comprises 16 residues. Germline CDR1 is SGHDT and CDR2 is YYEEEE. V gave up 4 bases and J gave up 0 bases, with 17 bases separating them. The CDR3 sequence is CASSQIWGESSYEQYF. The CDR3 DNA is TGTGCCAGCAGCCAAATATGGGGGGAAAGCTCCTACGAGCAGTACTTC.

The rearrangement links TRBV27 to TRBJ2-3; TRBD2 matches at 7 bases. The length of the CDR3 is 14 residues. The ends lost 4 bases at V and 8 bases at J; junction bases unmatched: 9. Germline V gene lookup returns CDR1 MNHEY and CDR2 SMNVEV (reference sequence). The CDR3 sequence is CASSSLAVGGTQYF. The CDR3 DNA reads as TGTGCCAGCAGTTCTCTAGCGGTGGGGGGTACGCAGTATTTT.

The chain is built from TRBV12-3 or TRBV12-4 and TRBJ2-7; D remains unclear. The CDR3 is 13 amino acids. With 1 base removed from V and 0 bases from J, the gap between germline ends came to 4 bases. CDR3 sequence reads: CASSLGSSYEQYF. The CDR3 nucleotides are TGTGCCAGCAGTTTAGGAAGCTCCTACGAGCAGTACTTC.

This chain connects TRBV3-1 (or the pseudogene TRBV3-2) to TRBJ2-7, with a possible D match to TRBD2 (5 bases). V dropped 1 base and J dropped 6 bases, with 13 bases sitting between them. This CDR3 has 14 amino acids. Per germline, CDR1 LGHDT and CDR2 YNNKEL (reference sequence). CDR3 residues: CASSQGTDSVEQYF. Here the CDR3 DNA reads TGTGCCAGCAGCCAAGGGACGGACTCGGTCGAGCAGTACTTC.

The rearrangement joins TRBV19 to TRBJ1-3, with 8 bases fitting TRBD1. The CDR3 is made up of 15 amino acids. J gave up 4 bases and V 7 bases, and 9 bases lay outside the gene matches. CDR1 is LNHDA and CDR2 is SQIVND in the germline V gene (reference sequence). CDR3 DNA: TGTGCCAGTAACGAGCTCAGGGGGCCCGGAAACACCATATATTTT. It specifies CASNELRGPGNTIYF.

The chain combines TRBV29-1 with TRBJ2-5; D is possibly TRBD2 (5 bases). V was pared by 7 bases and J by 5 bases, with 20 bases between. The CDR3 length is 14 residues. Germline V gene data show CDR1 as SQVTM and CDR2 as ANQGSEA. In DNA form, the CDR3 reads TGCAGCGGGGCGGTCGCGAGGGAGTGGGAGACCCAGTACTTC. Amino acid sequence: CSGAVAREWETQYF. Looking up the rest from reference TRBV29-1 and TRBJ2-5 gives the full variable domain: SAVISQKPSRDICQRGTSLTIQCQVDSQVTMMFWYRQQPGQSLTLIATANQGSEATYESGFVIDKFPISRPNLTFSTLTVSNMSPEDSSIYLCSGAVAREWETQYFGPGTRLLVL.

This clone appeared a single time. The V call is TRBV10-3, the J call TRBJ1-1, with TRBD1 matching over 7 bases. The length of the CDR3 is 14 residues. V shed 4 bases, J shed 1 base, and the junction held 3 bases outside the gene matches. Germline V gives CDR1 ENHRY, CDR2 SYGVKD. In nucleotides, the CDR3 is TGTGCCATCAGTGCGGAGGGGGCGAACACTGAAGCTTTCTTT. This sequence encodes CAISAEGANTEAFF.

V gene TRBV12-3 or TRBV12-4 combines with J gene TRBJ1-1; D is uncertain. The CDR3 loop spans 12 amino acids. Trimming stripped 3 bases from V and 7 bases from J, with 9 bases between. In DNA, the CDR3 is TGTGCCAGCAGTTTCGGCGACAATGAAGCTTTCTTT. Amino acid sequence: CASSFGDNEAFF.

This clone was seen only once. The CDR3 sequence is CTPEERGDAEAFF. DNA of the CDR3: TGCACCCCCGAGGAGAGGGGTGACGCTGAAGCTTTCTTT. The gene calls are TRBV1 and TRBJ1-1. TRBV1 is annotated as a pseudogene. CDR3 length: 13 amino acids.